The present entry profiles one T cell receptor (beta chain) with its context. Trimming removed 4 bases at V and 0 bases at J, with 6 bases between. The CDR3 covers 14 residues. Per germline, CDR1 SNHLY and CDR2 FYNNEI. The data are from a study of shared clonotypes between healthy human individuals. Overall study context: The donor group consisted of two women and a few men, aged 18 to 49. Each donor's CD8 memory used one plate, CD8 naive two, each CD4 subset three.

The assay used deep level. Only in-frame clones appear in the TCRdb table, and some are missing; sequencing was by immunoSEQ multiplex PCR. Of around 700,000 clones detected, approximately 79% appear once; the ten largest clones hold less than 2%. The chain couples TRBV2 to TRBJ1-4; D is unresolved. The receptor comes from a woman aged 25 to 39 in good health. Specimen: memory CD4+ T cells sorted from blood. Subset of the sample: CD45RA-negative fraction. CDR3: CASSVQSTNEKLFF. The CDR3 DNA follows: TGTGCCAGCAGTGTGCAATCAACTAATGAAAAACTGTTTTTT.